This T cell receptor (beta chain) was captured in a study of STAT5B mutations in CD4+ large granular lymphocyte leukemia. Overall study results and limits: 8/27 top patient clones versus 2/35 control clones were TRBV06-family. The CD4+ versus CD8+ T-LGLL clonality difference may reflect limited sample size.

On this clone itself: Its antigen is undetermined.

Sequencing was performed with immunoSEQ multiplex PCR; in TCRdb, only in-frame clones are kept and a portion is missing. The sample holds approximately 30,000 clones, approximately 82% seen once. The CDR3 spans 14 residues. CDR1 and CDR2 from the germline V gene are LNHDA and SQIVND (reference sequence). Trimming removed 1 base at V and 1 base at J, with 7 bases between. Sequencing was performed on CD4+ T cells from blood buffy coats. This chain joins TRBV19 and TRBJ1-1; no definite D call. The sequence was collected from a human donor in good health. CDR3 loop: CASSIVAGNTEAFF. The CDR3 bases are TGTGCCAGTAGTATAGTCGCAGGGAACACTGAAGCTTTCTTT.